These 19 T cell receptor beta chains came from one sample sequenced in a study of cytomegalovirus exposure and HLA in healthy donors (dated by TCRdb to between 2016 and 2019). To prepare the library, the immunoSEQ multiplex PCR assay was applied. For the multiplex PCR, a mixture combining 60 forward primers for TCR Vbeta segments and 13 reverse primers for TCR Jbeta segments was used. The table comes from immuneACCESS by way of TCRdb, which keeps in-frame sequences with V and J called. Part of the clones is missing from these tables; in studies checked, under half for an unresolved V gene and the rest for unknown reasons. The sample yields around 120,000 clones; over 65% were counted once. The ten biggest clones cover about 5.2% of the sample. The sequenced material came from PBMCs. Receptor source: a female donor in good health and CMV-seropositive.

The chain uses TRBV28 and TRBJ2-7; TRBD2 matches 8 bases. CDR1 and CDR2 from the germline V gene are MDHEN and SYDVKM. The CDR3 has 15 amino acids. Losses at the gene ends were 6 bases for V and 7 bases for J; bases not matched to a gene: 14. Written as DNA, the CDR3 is TGTGCCAGCAGGGGGGATGGTAGCGGGATGGGAGAGCAGTACTTC. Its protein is CASRGDGSGMGEQYF.

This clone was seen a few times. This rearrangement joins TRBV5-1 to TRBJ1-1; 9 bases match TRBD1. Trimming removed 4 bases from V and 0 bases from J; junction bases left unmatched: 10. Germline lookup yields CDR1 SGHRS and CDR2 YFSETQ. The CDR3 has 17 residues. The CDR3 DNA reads TGCGCCAGCAGCCCTGTCCCGGGACAGGGCCTGAACACTGAAGCTTTCTTT. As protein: CASSPVPGQGLNTEAFF.

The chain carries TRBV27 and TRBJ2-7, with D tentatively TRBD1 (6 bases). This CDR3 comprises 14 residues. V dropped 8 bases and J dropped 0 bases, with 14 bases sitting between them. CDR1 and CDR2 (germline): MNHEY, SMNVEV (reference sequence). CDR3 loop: CASGSTGFSYEQYF. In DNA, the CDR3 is TGTGCCAGCGGGTCAACAGGGTTCTCCTACGAGCAGTACTTC.

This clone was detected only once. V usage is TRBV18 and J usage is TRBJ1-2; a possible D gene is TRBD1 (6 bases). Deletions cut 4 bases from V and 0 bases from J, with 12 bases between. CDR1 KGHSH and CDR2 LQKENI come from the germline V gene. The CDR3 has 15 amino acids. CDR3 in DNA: TGTGCCAGCTCACAAGGGGGTACGACTAACTATGGCTACACCTTC. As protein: CASSQGGTTNYGYTF.

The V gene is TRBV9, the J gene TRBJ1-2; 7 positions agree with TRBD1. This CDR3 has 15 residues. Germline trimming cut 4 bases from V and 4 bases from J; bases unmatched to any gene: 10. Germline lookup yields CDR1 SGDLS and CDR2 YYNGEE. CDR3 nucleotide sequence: TGTGCCAGCAGCAGCCGAAGGGGGCTCGGCTATGGCTACACCTTC. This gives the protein CASSSRRGLGYGYTF.

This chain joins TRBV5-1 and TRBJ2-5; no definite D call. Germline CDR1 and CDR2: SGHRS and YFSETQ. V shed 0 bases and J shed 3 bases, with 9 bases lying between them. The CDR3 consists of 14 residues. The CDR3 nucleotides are TGCGCCAGCAGCTTGGCAGGTGTAAAAGAGACCCAGTACTTC. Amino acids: CASSLAGVKETQYF.

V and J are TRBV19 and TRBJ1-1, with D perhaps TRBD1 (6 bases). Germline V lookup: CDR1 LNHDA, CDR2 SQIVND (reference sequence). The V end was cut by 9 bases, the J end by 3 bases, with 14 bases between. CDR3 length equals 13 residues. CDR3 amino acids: CASVNRAYTEAFF. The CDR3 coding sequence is TGTGCCAGCGTAAACAGGGCGTACACTGAAGCTTTCTTT.

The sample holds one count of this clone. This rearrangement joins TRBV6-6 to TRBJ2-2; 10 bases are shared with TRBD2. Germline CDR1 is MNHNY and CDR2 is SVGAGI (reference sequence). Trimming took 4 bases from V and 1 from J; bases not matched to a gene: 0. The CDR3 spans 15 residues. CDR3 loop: CASSLAGGNTGELFF. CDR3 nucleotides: TGTGCCAGCAGTTTAGCGGGGGGGAACACCGGGGAGCTGTTTTTT.

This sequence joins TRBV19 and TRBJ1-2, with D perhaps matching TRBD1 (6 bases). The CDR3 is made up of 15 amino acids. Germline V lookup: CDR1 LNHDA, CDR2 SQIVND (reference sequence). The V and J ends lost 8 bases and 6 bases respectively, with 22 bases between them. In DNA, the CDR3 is TGTGCCAGTCGCGAGAAGGAGGAAAGGGGGAATGGCTACACCTTC. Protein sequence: CASREKEERGNGYTF.

CDR3 in DNA: TGTGCCAGCAGCTTGGTTCCGGCGGGGAGCAATCAGCCCCAGCATTTT. Translation: CASSLVPAGSNQPQHF. The V call is TRBV5-5, the J call TRBJ1-5; D is unresolved. From germline, CDR1 is SGHKS and CDR2 YYEKEE (reference sequence). The CDR3 sequence is 16 residues long. Between the trimmed V and J ends, which lost 0 bases and 1 base, there was a span of 11 bases.

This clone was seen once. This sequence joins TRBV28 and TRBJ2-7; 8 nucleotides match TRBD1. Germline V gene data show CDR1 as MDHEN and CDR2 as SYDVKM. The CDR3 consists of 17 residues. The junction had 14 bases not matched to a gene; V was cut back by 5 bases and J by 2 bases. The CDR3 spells CASSPLQGAVGAYEQYF. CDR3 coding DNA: TGTGCCAGCAGTCCCCTGCAGGGGGCAGTGGGAGCCTACGAGCAGTACTTC.

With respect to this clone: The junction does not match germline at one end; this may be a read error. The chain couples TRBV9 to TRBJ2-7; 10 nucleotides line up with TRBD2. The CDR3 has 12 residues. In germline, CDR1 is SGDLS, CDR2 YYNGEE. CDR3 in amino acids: CASSGRSDEQYF. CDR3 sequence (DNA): TGTGCCAGTAGCGGGAGGAGCGACGAGCAGTACTTC.

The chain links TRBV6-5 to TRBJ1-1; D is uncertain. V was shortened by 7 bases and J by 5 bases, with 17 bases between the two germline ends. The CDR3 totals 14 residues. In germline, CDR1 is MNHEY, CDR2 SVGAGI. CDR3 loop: CASTPMPSRTEAFF. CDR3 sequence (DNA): TGTGCCAGCACCCCGATGCCCTCCCGGACTGAAGCTTTCTTT.

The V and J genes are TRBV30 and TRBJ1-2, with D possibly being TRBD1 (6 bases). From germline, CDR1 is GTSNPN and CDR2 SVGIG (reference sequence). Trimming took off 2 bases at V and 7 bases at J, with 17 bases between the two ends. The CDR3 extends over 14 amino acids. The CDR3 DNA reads TGTGCCTGGAGTCTCGTACAGGGAGTTGGTGGCTACACCTTC. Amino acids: CAWSLVQGVGGYTF.

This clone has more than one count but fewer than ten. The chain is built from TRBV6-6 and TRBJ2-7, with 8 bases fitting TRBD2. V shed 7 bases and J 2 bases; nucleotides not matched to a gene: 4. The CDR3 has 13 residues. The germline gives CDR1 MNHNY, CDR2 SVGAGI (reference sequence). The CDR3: CASTREGTYEQYF. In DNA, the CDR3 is TGTGCCAGCACTCGGGAGGGAACCTACGAGCAGTACTTC.

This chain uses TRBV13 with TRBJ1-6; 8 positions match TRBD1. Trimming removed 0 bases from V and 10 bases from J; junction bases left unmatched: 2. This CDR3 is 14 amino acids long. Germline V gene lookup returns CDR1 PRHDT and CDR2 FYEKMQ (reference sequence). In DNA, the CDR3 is TGTGCCAGCAGCTTAGGGGACAGGGCCTCACCCCTCCACTTT. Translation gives CASSLGDRASPLHF.

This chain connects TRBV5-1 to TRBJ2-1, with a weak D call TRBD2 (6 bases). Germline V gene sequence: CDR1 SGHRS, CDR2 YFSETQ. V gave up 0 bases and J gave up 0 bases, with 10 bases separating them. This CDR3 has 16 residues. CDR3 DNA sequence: TGCGCCAGCAGCTTGGGTGGCGGGGCCTCCTACAATGAGCAGTTCTTC. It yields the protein CASSLGGGASYNEQFF. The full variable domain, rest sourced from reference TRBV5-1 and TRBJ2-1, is KAGVTQTPRYLIKTRGQQVTLSCSPISGHRSVSWYQQTPGQGLQFLFEYFSETQRNKGNFPGRFSGRQFSNSRSEMNVSTLELGDSALYLCASSLGGGASYNEQFFGPGTRLTVL.

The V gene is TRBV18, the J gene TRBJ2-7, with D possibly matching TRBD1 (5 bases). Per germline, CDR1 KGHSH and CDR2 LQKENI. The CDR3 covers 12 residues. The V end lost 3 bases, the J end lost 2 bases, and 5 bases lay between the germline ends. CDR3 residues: CASSPTAYEQYF. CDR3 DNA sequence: TGTGCCAGCTCACCGACAGCCTACGAGCAGTACTTC.

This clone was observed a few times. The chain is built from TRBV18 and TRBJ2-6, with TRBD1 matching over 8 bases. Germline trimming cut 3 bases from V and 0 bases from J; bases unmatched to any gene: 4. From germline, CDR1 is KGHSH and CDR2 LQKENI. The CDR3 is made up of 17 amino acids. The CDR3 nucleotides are TGTGCCAGCTCACCGAGGGACAGGCACTCTGGGGCCAACGTCCTGACTTTC. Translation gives CASSPRDRHSGANVLTF.